This passage covers 14 T cell receptor beta chains from one sample sequenced in a study of technical replicates of blood from a few donors (dated by TCRdb to about 2017). Receptor amplification or capture employed the immunoSEQ multiplex PCR assay. TCRdb retrieved this table from immuneACCESS and kept in-frame rearrangements only. Not all clones are present; in checked studies, unresolved V genes account for under half, and no reason is known for the remainder. The sample contains just over 70,000 clones, about 94% of them found a single time. The top ten clonotypes cover under 0.5% of the sample. Sequencing input: T cells isolated from PBMCs. The receptors shown here come from a human donor in good health.

This chain connects TRBV4-1 to TRBJ2-7, with 10 bases lining up with TRBD2. There are 15 residues in the CDR3. Per germline, CDR1 MGHRA and CDR2 YSYEKL. The V gene end was trimmed by 4 bases and the J gene end by 2 bases; junction bases not matched to a gene: 5. In DNA, the CDR3 is TGCGCCAGCAGCCCAACTAGCGGGGCCCCCTACGAGCAGTACTTC. It yields the protein CASSPTSGAPYEQYF.

This sequence joins TRBV28 and TRBJ1-2, with TRBD1 matching 8 bases. J was trimmed by 9 bases and V by 6 bases; bases with no gene match: 3. Germline lookup yields CDR1 MDHEN and CDR2 SYDVKM. The CDR3 totals 11 residues. CDR3 coding DNA: TGTGCCAGCAGGGACAGGGTTAGCTACACCTTC. Amino acid sequence: CASRDRVSYTF.

The genes are TRBV11-1 and TRBJ2-7; D is perhaps TRBD2 (6 bases). This CDR3 region has 15 residues. V was pared by 2 bases and J by 3 bases, with 14 bases between. CDR1 is SGHAT, CDR2 FQDESV, per germline (reference sequence). The CDR3 region is CASSLYQAGNYEQYF. Here the CDR3 DNA reads TGTGCCAGCAGCTTATACCAGGCGGGAAACTACGAGCAGTACTTC.

The rearrangement joins TRBV25-1 to TRBJ2-7; the match to TRBD1 covers 9 bases. Germline values: CDR1 MGHDK, CDR2 SYGVNS. The V gene end was trimmed by 1 base and the J gene end by 6 bases; junction bases not matched to a gene: 7. This CDR3 has 15 amino acids. CDR3 amino acids: CASSESGQGTGEQYF. The CDR3, as DNA: TGTGCCAGCAGTGAATCGGGACAGGGCACTGGCGAGCAGTACTTC.

The chain carries TRBV5-1 and TRBJ2-3, with D uncertain. The CDR3 is 12 amino acids. V dropped 0 bases and J dropped 5 bases, with 4 bases sitting between them. Per germline, CDR1 SGHRS and CDR2 YFSETQ. The CDR3, as DNA: TGCGCCAGCAGCTTGGATCAAGATACGCAGTATTTT. As protein: CASSLDQDTQYF.

The chain recombines TRBV7-2 with TRBJ1-1, with D unresolved. Germline CDR1 is SGHTA and CDR2 is FQGNSA. Deletions cut 5 bases from V and 1 base from J, with 8 bases between. This CDR3 is 13 amino acids long. In DNA form, the CDR3 reads TGTGCCAGCAGCCCCGGGAGGAACACTGAAGCTTTCTTT. Translation gives CASSPGRNTEAFF.

The chain is built from TRBV5-4 and TRBJ2-5; TRBD1 matches at 9 bases. V lost 3 bases, J lost 5 bases, and 8 bases stayed unmatched. CDR1 is SGHNT and CDR2 is YYREEE in the germline V gene (reference sequence). This CDR3 has 15 amino acids. Written as DNA, the CDR3 is TGTGCCAGCAGCTCACCGGGACAGGGAGGGGAGACCCAGTACTTC. It codes for CASSSPGQGGETQYF.

A note on this clone: At one boundary the junction diverges from the germline segment, which might be a read error. The V gene is TRBV7-8, the J gene TRBJ2-1; 13 bases are shared with TRBD2. Germline V gives CDR1 SGHVS, CDR2 FQNEAQ. CDR3 size: 16 residues. The CDR3 is CASTSSTGTSGKEGLF. CDR3 DNA sequence: TGTGCCAGCACCTCCTCAACCGGGACTAGCGGGAAAGAAGGGCTCTTC.

The rearrangement joins TRBV30 to TRBJ2-1; D is perhaps TRBD1 (6 bases). V lost 0 bases, J lost 8 bases, and 14 bases lay in between. This CDR3 region has 14 residues. Per germline, CDR1 GTSNPN and CDR2 SVGIG (reference sequence). CDR3 DNA sequence: TGTGCCTGGAGTGTAAGGTCAGAGGGGGATGAGCAGTTCTTC. Its translation: CAWSVRSEGDEQFF. Based on the CDR3 plus reference TRBV30 and TRBJ2-1, the full variable domain is SQTIHQWPATLVQPVGSPLSLECTVEGTSNPNLYWYRQAAGRGLQLLFYSVGIGQISSEVPQNLSASRPQDRQFILSSKKLLLSDSGFYLCAWSVRSEGDEQFFGPGTRLTVL.

V and J are TRBV6-5 and TRBJ1-2; weak D call: TRBD1 (5 bases). CDR1 is MNHEY and CDR2 is SVGAGI in the germline V gene. Trimming removed 7 bases at V and 5 bases at J, with 11 bases between. The CDR3 runs 12 residues. In nucleotides, the CDR3 is TGTGCCAGCATCGGGGGAAATTATGGCTACACCTTC. Protein: CASIGGNYGYTF.

The chain couples TRBV29-1 to TRBJ1-1, with D uncertain. Germline CDR1 reads SQVTM; CDR2 reads ANQGSEA. Trimming took 4 bases from V and 8 from J, leaving 11 bases between them. The CDR3 loop spans 11 amino acids. Here the CDR3 reads CSVAGEGEAFF. The CDR3 DNA is TGCAGCGTTGCCGGGGAAGGGGAAGCTTTCTTT.

This rearrangement joins TRBV11-3 to TRBJ2-7; no clear D gene. The ends were cut back, 3 bases at V and 0 bases at J, with 9 bases in the middle. The CDR3 spans 14 residues. CDR1 is SGHNT and CDR2 is YENEEA in the germline V gene. In nucleotides, the CDR3 is TGTGCCAGCAGCTTCCGCACAAGCTCCTACGAGCAGTACTTC. It yields the protein CASSFRTSSYEQYF.

The CDR3 loop reads CAISVSPGGYYRTDTQYF. For the CDR3, the DNA is TGTGCCATCAGTGTAAGTCCGGGAGGGTATTATCGCACAGATACGCAGTATTTT. V is TRBV10-3 and J is TRBJ2-3; the match to TRBD2 covers 8 bases. Germline CDR1 ENHRY, CDR2 SYGVKD. Trimming at V came to 4 bases and at J to 1 base, leaving 13 bases not matched to a gene. There are 18 residues in the CDR3.

The chain recombines TRBV25-1 with TRBJ1-3, with unresolved D. Germline values: CDR1 MGHDK, CDR2 SYGVNS. This CDR3 is built from 14 residues. Trimming pared 5 bases from V and 4 bases from J, leaving 12 bases between. In nucleotides, the CDR3 is TGTGCCAGCAGTTGGGGAGTGGGAGGAAACACCATATATTTT. Translation gives CASSWGVGGNTIYF. Full variable domain (missing parts from reference TRBV25-1 and TRBJ1-3): EADIYQTPRYLVIGTGKKITLECSQTMGHDKMYWYQQDPGMELHLIHYSYGVNSTEKGDLSSESTVSRIRTEHFPLTLESARPSHTSQYLCASSWGVGGNTIYFGEGSWLTVV.